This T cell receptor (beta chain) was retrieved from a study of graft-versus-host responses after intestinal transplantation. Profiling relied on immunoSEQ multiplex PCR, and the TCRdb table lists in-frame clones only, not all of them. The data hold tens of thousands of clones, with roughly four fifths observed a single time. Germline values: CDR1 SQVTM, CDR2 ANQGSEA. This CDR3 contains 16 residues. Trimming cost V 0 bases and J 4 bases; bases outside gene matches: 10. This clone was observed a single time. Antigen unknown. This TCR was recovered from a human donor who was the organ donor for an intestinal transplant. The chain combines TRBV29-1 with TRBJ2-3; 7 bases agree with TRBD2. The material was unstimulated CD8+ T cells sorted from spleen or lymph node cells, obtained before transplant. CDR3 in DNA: TGCAGCGTTGAAGATCCGGGCGGGAGAACACCAGATACGCAGTATTTT. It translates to CSVEDPGGRTPDTQYF.